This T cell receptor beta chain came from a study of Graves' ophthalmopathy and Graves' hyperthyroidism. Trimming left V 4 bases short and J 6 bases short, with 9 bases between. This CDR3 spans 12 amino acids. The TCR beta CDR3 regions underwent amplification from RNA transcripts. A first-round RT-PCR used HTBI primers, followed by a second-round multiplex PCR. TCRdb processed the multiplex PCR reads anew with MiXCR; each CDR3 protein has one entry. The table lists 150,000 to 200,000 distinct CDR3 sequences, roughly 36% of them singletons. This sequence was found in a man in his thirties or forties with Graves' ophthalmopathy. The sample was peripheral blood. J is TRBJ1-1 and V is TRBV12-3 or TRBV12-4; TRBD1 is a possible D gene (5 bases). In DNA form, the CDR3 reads TGTGCCAGCAGTTCAGGGTACCCTGAAGCTTTCTTT. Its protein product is CASSSGYPEAFF.